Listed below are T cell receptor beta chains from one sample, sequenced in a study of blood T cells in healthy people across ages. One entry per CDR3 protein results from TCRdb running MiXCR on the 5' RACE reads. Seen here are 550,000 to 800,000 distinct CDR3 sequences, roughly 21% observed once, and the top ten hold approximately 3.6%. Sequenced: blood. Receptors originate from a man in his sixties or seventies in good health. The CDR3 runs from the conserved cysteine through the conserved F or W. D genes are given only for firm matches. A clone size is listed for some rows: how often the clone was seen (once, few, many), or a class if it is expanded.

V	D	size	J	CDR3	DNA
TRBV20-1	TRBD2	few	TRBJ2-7	CSATKTSGRNEQYF	TGCAGTGCAACGAAAACTAGCGGGAGAAACGAGCAGTACTTC
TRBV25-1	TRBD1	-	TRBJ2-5	CASSVGTVIQETQYF	TGTGCCAGCAGTGTAGGGACAGTAATACAAGAGACCCAGTACTTC
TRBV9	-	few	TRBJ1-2	CASTNSDSLLTGGYTF	TGTGCCAGCACCAACTCCGACAGCCTTCTAACTGGTGGCTACACCTTC
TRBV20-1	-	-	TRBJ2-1	CSARVSGISENEQFF	TGCAGTGCTAGAGTTTCGGGGATATCTGAGAATGAGCAGTTCTTC
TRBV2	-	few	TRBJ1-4	CASSDSQPNEKLFF	TGTGCCAGCAGCGACAGTCAACCTAATGAAAAACTGTTTTTT
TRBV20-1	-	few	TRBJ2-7	CSAEDGGNEQYF	TGCAGTGCTGAGGACGGGGGAAACGAGCAGTACTTC
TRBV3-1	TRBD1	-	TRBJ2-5	CASSQVQGAKTQYF	TGTGCCAGCAGCCAAGTGCAGGGGGCGAAGACCCAGTACTTC
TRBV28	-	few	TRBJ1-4	CASSPTLAEKLFF	TGTGCCAGCAGTCCCACCCTAGCTGAAAAACTGTTTTTT
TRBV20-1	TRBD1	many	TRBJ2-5	CSARTGGETQYF	TGCAGTGCTAGAACAGGGGGAGAGACCCAGTACTTC
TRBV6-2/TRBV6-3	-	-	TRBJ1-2	CASSYRLDGYTF	TGTGCCAGCAGTTACCGGCTAGATGGCTACACCTTC
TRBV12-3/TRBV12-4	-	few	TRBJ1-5	CASSLSGVVGNQPQHF	TGTGCCAGCAGTTTGTCAGGGGTAGTAGGAAATCAGCCCCAGCATTTT
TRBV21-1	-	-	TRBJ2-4	CASSRNIQYF	TGTGCCAGCAGCCGGAACATTCAGTACTTC
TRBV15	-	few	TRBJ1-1	CATSRGQNTEAFF	TGTGCCACCAGCAGAGGACAGAACACTGAAGCTTTCTTT
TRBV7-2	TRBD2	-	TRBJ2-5	CASSSILAGVGETQYF	TGTGCCAGCAGCTCGATCCTAGCGGGAGTCGGAGAGACCCAGTACTTC
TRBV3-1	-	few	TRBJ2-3	CASSQWGPGQYTQYF	TGTGCCAGCAGCCAATGGGGACCAGGGCAATATACGCAGTATTTT
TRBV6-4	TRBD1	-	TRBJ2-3	CASSDGELMDRETDTQYF	TGTGCCAGTAGTGACGGGGAACTGATGGACAGGGAGACAGATACGCAGTATTTT
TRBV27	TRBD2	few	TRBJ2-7	CASSFRLAGGAYEQYF	TGTGCCAGCAGTTTCCGACTAGCGGGAGGCGCTTATGAGCAGTACTTC
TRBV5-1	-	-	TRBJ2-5	CASSGKGLQETQYF	TGCGCCAGCAGCGGCAAGGGGCTCCAAGAGACCCAGTACTTC
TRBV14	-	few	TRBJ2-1	CASSQVGLGGAEQFF	TGTGCCAGCAGCCAAGTAGGGTTGGGCGGGGCAGAGCAGTTCTTC
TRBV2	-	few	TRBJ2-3	CASTSVTDTQYF	TGTGCCAGCACTAGCGTCACAGATACGCAGTATTTT
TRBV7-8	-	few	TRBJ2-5	CASSPSGPETQYF	TGTGCCAGCAGCCCTAGTGGGCCAGAGACCCAGTACTTC
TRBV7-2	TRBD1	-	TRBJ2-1	CASSKEGDRGSHEQFF	TGTGCCAGCAGCAAGGAAGGGGACAGGGGTTCCCATGAGCAGTTCTTC
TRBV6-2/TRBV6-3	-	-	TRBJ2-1	CASRGGRTYNEQFF	TGTGCCAGCAGGGGGGGAAGGACCTACAATGAGCAGTTCTTC
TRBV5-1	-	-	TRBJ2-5	CASSFPGAAETQYF	TGCGCCAGCAGCTTCCCGGGCGCGGCAGAGACCCAGTACTTC
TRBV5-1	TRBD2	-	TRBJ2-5	CASMIAGGSETQYF	TGCGCCAGCATGATAGCGGGAGGATCGGAGACCCAGTACTTC
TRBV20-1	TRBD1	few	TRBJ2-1	CSARARDRYNEQFF	TGCAGTGCTAGAGCCCGGGACAGATACAATGAGCAGTTCTTC
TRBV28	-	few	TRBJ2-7	CASLQSSYEQYF	TGTGCCAGCCTACAGAGCTCCTACGAGCAGTACTTC
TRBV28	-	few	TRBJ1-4	CASSLSGNLNEKLFF	TGTGCCAGCAGTTTATCCGGAAACCTTAATGAAAAACTGTTTTTT
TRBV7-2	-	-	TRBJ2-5	CASSLWGSGETQYF	TGTGCCAGCAGCTTATGGGGCAGCGGAGAGACCCAGTACTTC
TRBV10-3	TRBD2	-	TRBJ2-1	CTIRGLAGATNNEQFF	TGTACCATCAGGGGACTAGCGGGAGCTACTAACAATGAGCAGTTCTTC
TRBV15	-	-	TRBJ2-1	CATSRDGVAQFF	TGTGCCACCAGCAGAGATGGGGTTGCGCAGTTCTTC
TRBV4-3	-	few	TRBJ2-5	CASSQEWRGPKETQYF	TGCGCCAGCAGCCAAGAGTGGAGGGGGCCCAAAGAGACCCAGTACTTC
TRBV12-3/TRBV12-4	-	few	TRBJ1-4	CASSLGSGNNEKLFF	TGTGCCAGCAGTTTAGGGTCAGGGAACAATGAAAAACTGTTTTTT
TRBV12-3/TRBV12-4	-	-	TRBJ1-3	CASSLSHPSGNTIYF	TGTGCCAGCAGTTTATCACACCCCTCTGGAAACACCATATATTTT
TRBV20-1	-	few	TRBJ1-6	CSSSPIQGSRSPLHF	TGCAGCTCTTCCCCCATTCAAGGGTCACGGTCACCCCTCCACTTT
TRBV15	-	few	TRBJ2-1	CATSRGDRAGLNEQFF	TGTGCCACCAGCAGAGGAGACAGAGCCGGACTTAATGAGCAGTTCTTC
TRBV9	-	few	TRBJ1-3	CASSERQAGNTIYF	TGTGCCAGCAGCGAAAGACAGGCTGGAAACACCATATATTTT
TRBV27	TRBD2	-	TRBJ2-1	CASALAGVRSYNEQFF	TGTGCCAGCGCTCTAGCGGGGGTCCGCTCCTACAATGAGCAGTTCTTC
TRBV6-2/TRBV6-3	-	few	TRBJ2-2	CASSALDTGELFF	TGTGCCAGCAGTGCGCTGGATACCGGGGAGCTGTTTTTT
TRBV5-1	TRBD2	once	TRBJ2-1	CASSLSGVGNEQFF	TGCGCCAGCAGCTTGAGCGGGGTCGGCAATGAGCAGTTCTTC
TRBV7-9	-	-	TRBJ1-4	CASSQAGDNEKLFF	TGTGCCAGCAGCCAGGCTGGAGATAATGAAAAACTGTTTTTT
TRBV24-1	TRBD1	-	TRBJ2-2	CATSDPTGGANTGELFF	TGTGCCACCAGTGACCCGACAGGGGGGGCGAACACCGGGGAGCTGTTTTTT
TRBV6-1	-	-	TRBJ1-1	CASSEGVLEAFF	TGTGCCAGCAGTGAAGGGGTTTTGGAAGCTTTCTTT
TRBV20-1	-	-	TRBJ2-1	CSGPGPANDNEQFF	TGCAGCGGTCCGGGCCCCGCGAACGACAATGAGCAGTTCTTC
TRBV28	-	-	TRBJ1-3	CASSNGTSVWNTIYF	TGTGCCAGCAGTAACGGGACATCTGTCTGGAACACCATATATTTT
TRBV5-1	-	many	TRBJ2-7	CASSFIKDSEQYF	TGCGCCAGCAGCTTTATTAAGGACAGCGAGCAGTACTTC
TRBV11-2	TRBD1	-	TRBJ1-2	CASSEKTGDYGYTF	TGTGCCAGCAGCGAAAAAACAGGGGATTATGGCTACACCTTC
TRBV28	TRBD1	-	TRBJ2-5	CASSFRTGLTWGF	TGTGCCAGCAGTTTCCGGACAGGACTGACTTGGGGCTTC
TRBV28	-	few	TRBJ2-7	CASSLAAGRSYEQYF	TGTGCCAGCAGTTTGGCTGCAGGGAGGTCCTACGAGCAGTACTTC